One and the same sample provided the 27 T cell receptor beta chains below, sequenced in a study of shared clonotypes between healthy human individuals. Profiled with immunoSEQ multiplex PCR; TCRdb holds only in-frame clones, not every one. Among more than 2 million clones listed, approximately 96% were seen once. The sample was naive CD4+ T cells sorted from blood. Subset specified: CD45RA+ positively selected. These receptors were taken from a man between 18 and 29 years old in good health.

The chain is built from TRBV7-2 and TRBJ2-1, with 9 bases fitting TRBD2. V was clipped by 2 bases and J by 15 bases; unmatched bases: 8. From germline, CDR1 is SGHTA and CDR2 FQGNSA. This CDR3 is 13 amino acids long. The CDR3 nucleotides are TGTGCCAGCAGCTTAAGACCGGGACTAGCCTTGTTCTTC. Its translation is CASSLRPGLALFF.

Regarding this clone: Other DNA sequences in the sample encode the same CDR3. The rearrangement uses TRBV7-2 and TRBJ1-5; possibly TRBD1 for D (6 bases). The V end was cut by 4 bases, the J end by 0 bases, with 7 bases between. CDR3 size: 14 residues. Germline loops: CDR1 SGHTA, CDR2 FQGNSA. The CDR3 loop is CASSSGVSNQPQHF. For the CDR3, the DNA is TGTGCCAGCAGCTCAGGGGTTAGCAATCAGCCCCAGCATTTT.

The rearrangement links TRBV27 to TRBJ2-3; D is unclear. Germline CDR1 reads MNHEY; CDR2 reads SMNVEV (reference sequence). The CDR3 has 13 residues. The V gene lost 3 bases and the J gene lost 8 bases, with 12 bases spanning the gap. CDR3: CASSLIISPTQYF. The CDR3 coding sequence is TGTGCCAGCAGTTTGATTATCTCCCCTACGCAGTATTTT.

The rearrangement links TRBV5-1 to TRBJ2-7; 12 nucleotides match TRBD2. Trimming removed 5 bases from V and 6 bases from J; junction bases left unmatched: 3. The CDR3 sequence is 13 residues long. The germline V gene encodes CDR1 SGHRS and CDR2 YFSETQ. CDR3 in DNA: TGCGCCAGCAGTACGGGACTAGCGGGCGAGCAGTACTTC. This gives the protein CASSTGLAGEQYF. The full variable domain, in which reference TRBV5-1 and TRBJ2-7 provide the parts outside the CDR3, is KAGVTQTPRYLIKTRGQQVTLSCSPISGHRSVSWYQQTPGQGLQFLFEYFSETQRNKGNFPGRFSGRQFSNSRSEMNVSTLELGDSALYLCASSTGLAGEQYFGPGTRLTVT.

The CDR3 sequence is CASSLQAGPGVLTF. Here the CDR3 DNA reads TGTGCCAGCAGCCTTCAGGCGGGGCCGGGGGTCCTGACTTTC. The chain has TRBV2 and TRBJ2-6, with D possibly being TRBD2 (6 bases). Trimming pared 6 bases from V and 13 bases from J, leaving 19 bases between. Germline V gene data show CDR1 as SNHLY and CDR2 as FYNNEI. The CDR3 has 14 residues.

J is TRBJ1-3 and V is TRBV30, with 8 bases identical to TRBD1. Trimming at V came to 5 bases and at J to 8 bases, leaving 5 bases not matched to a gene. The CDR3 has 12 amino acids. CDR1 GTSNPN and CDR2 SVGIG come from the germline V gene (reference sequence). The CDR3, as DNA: TGTGCCTGGGACAGGGGTGAGCACACCATATATTTT. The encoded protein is CAWDRGEHTIYF.

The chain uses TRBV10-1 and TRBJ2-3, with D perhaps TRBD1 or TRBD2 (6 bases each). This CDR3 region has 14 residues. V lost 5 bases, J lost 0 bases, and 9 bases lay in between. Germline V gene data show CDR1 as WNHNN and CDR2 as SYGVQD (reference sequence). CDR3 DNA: TGCGCCAGCAGTCAGGGGACTAGCACAGATACGCAGTATTTT. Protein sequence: CASSQGTSTDTQYF.

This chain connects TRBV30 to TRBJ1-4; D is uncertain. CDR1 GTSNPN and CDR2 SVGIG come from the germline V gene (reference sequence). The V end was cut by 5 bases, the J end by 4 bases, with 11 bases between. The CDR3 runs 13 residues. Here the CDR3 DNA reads TGTGCCTGGGCGGAGGCGAATAATGAAAAACTGTTTTTT. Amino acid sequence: CAWAEANNEKLFF.

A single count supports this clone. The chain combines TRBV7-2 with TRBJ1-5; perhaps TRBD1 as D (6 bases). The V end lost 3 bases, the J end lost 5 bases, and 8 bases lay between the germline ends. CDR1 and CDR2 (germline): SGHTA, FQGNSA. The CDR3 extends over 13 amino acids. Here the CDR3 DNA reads TGTGCCAGCAGCTTTGGGGGCCATCAGCCCCAGCATTTT. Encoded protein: CASSFGGHQPQHF. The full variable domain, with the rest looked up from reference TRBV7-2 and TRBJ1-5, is GAGVSQSPSNKVTEKGKDVELRCDPISGHTALYWYRQSLGQGLEFLIYFQGNSAPDKSGLPSDRFSAERTGGSVSTLTIQRTQQEDSAVYLCASSFGGHQPQHFGDGTRLSIL.

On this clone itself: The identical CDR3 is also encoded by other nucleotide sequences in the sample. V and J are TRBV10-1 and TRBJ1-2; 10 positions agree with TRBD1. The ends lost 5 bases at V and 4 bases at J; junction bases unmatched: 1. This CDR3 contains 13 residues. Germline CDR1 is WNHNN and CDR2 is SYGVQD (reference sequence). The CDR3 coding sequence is TGCGCCAGCAGTAGGACAGGGGGCTATGGCTACACCTTC. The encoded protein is CASSRTGGYGYTF.

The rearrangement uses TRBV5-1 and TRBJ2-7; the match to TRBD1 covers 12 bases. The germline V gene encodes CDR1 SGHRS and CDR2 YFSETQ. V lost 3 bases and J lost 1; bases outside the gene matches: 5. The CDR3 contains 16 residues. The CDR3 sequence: CASSWAGQGASYEQYF. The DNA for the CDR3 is TGCGCCAGCAGCTGGGCGGGACAGGGGGCATCCTACGAGCAGTACTTC. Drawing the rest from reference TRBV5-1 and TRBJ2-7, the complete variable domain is KAGVTQTPRYLIKTRGQQVTLSCSPISGHRSVSWYQQTPGQGLQFLFEYFSETQRNKGNFPGRFSGRQFSNSRSEMNVSTLELGDSALYLCASSWAGQGASYEQYFGPGTRLTVT.

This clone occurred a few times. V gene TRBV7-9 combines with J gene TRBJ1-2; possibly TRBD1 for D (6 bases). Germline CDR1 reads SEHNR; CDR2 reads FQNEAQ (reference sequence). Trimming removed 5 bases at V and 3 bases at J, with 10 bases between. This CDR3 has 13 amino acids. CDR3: CASSEQGYYGYTF. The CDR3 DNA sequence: TGTGCCAGCAGCGAGCAGGGGTACTATGGCTACACCTTC.

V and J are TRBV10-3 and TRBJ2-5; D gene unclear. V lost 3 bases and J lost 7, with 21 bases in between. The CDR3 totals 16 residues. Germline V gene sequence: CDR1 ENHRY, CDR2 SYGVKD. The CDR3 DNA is TGTGCCATCAGTGACTTCGGTTGGGCCACAGAAGGGACCCAGTACTTC. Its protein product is CAISDFGWATEGTQYF.

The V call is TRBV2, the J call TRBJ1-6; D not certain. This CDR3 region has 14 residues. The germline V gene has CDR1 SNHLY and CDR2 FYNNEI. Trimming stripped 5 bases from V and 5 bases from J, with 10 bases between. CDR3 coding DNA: TGTGCCAGCAGTCAAATCCCAGATAATTCACCCCTCCACTTT. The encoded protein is CASSQIPDNSPLHF. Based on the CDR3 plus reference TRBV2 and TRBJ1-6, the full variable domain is EPEVTQTPSHQVTQMGQEVILRCVPISNHLYFYWYRQILGQKVEFLVSFYNNEISEKSEIFDDQFSVERPDGSNFTLKIRSTKLEDSAMYFCASSQIPDNSPLHFGNGTRLTVT.

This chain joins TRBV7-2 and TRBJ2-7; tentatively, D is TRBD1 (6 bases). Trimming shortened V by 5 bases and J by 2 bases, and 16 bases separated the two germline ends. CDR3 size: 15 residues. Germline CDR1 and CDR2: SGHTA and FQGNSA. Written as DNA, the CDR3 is TGTGCCAGCAGCAAATTCCAGGGGTCCGCCTACGAGCAGTACTTC. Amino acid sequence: CASSKFQGSAYEQYF.

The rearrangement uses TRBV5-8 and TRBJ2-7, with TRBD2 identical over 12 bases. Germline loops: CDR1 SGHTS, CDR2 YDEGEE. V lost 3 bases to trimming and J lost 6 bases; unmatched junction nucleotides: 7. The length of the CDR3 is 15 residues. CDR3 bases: TGTGCCAGCAGCTCTCGGACTAGCGGGACCTCCGAGCAGTACTTC. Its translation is CASSSRTSGTSEQYF.

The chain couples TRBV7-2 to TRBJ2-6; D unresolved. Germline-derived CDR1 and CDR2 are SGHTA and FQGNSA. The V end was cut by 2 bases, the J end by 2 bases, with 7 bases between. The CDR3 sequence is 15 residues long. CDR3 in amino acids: CASSLNSAGANVLTF. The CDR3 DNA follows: TGTGCCAGCAGCTTAAACAGTGCTGGGGCCAACGTCCTGACTTTC.

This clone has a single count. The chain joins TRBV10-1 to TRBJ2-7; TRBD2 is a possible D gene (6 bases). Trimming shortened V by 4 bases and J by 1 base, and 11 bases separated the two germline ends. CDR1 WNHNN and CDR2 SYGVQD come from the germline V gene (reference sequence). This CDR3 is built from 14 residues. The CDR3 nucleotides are TGCGCCAGCAGTGTCGGGGGTGATTCCTACGAGCAGTACTTC. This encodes CASSVGGDSYEQYF.

The CDR3 sequence is CASSHRPGSGANVLTF. The CDR3 coding sequence is TGTGCCAGTAGTCATCGACCCGGCTCTGGGGCCAACGTCCTGACTTTC. The chain carries TRBV19 and TRBJ2-6; the D is unclear. The CDR3 spans 16 residues. CDR1 is LNHDA, CDR2 SQIVND, per germline (reference sequence). The V end lost 5 bases, the J end lost 0 bases, and 11 bases lay between the germline ends.

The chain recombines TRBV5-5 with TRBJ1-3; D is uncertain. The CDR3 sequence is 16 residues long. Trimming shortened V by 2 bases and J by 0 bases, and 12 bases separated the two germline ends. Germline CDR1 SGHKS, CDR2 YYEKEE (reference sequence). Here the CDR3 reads CASSLRRIISGNTIYF. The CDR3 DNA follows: TGTGCCAGCAGCTTACGACGGATAATCTCTGGAAACACCATATATTTT.

The CDR3 here is CATQGKINNEQFF. The CDR3 nucleotides read TGTGCCACACAGGGGAAGATTAACAATGAGCAGTTCTTC. The chain joins TRBV10-3 to TRBJ2-1; 7 nucleotides agree with TRBD1. The CDR3 is 13 residues long. Germline CDR1 ENHRY, CDR2 SYGVKD. V shed 10 bases, J shed 5 bases, and the junction held 8 bases outside the gene matches.

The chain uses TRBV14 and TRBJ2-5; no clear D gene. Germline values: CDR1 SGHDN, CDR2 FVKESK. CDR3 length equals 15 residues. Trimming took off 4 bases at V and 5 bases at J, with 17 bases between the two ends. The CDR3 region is CASSPLGSLGETQYF. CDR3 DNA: TGTGCCAGCAGCCCCTTGGGGTCCCTCGGGGAGACCCAGTACTTC.

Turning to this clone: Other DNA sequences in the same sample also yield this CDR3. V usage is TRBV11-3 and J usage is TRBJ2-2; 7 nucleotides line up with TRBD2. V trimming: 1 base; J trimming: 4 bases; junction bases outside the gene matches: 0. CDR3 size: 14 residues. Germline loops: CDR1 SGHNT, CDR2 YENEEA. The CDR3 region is CASSLAGGTGELFF. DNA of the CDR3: TGTGCCAGCAGCTTAGCGGGGGGCACCGGGGAGCTGTTTTTT.

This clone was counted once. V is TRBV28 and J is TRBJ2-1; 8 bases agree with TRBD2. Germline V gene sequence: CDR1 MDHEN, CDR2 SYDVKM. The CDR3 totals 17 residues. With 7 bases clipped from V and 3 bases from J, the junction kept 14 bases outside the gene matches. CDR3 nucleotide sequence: TGTGCCAGCACCCCCGACCCCGGGACTAGGGACTACAATGAGCAGTTCTTC. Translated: CASTPDPGTRDYNEQFF.

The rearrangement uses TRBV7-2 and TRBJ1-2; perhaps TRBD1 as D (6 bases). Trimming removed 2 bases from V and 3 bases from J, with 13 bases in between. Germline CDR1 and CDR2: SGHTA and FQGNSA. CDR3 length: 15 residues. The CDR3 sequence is CASSLKVGGHYGYTF. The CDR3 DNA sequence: TGTGCCAGCAGCTTAAAGGTGGGGGGCCACTATGGCTACACCTTC.

For the CDR3, the DNA is TGTGCCAGCAAAAAGGACAGGGGTAATGAAAAACTGTTTTTT. Amino acids: CASKKDRGNEKLFF. The J gene is TRBJ1-4, the V gene TRBV28, with TRBD1 matching 9 bases. In germline, CDR1 is MDHEN, CDR2 SYDVKM. This CDR3 spans 14 amino acids. Unmatched junction bases numbered 4, after V lost 7 bases and J lost 4 bases.

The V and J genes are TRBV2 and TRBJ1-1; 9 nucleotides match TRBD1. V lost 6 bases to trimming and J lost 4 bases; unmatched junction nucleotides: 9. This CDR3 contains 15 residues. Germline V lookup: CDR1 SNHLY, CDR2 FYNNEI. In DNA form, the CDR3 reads TGTGCCAGCAGGCTCGGGGACAGGGCGGGCACTGAAGCTTTCTTT. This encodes CASRLGDRAGTEAFF.